These 6 T cell receptor beta chains originate from one sample sequenced in a study of T-cell memory formation after mild COVID-19. MiXCR was run by TCRdb on the 5' RACE reads, yielding one entry per CDR3 protein. The sample carries about 450,000 distinct CDR3 sequences, about a quarter recorded once. Sequencing input: PBMCs or a T cell subset sorted from them (not recorded which). Receptors originate from an adult woman who had mild COVID-19 (a few samples of this study predate the infection). Cell type and time point are not known.

The gene calls are TRBV29-1 and TRBJ2-1; D remains unclear. Germline CDR1 reads SQVTM; CDR2 reads ANQGSEA. V lost 3 bases, J lost 3 bases, and 6 bases lay in between. The CDR3 is 12 amino acids. CDR3 DNA sequence: TGCAGCGTTGAGGGGTTCTACAATGAGCAGTTCTTC. This encodes CSVEGFYNEQFF.

In this sample, this clonotype turned up a few times. The rearrangement links TRBV7-2 to TRBJ2-3, with 9 bases matching TRBD2. Germline loops: CDR1 SGHTA, CDR2 FQGNSA. The CDR3 length is 16 residues. V dropped 4 bases and J dropped 5; count of bases not matched to a gene: 10. For the CDR3, the DNA is TGTGCCAGCAGCTCGGGGGGGCTAGCGGGGTTAGATACGCAGTATTTT. It is translated as CASSSGGLAGLDTQYF. Together with reference TRBV7-2 and TRBJ2-3, the CDR3 gives the full variable domain: GAGVSQSPSNKVTEKGKDVELRCDPISGHTALYWYRQSLGQGLEFLIYFQGNSAPDKSGLPSDRFSAERTGGSVSTLTIQRTQQEDSAVYLCASSSGGLAGLDTQYFGPGTRLTVL.

This chain connects TRBV7-3 to TRBJ2-3, with 10 bases that match TRBD2. Germline V CDR1 and CDR2: SGHTA, FQGTGA. The CDR3 has 16 residues. Trimming took 2 bases from V and 2 from J; bases not matched to a gene: 4. CDR3 nucleotide sequence: TGTGCCAGCAGCTTAGGGGGACTAGCGTTCACAGATACGCAGTATTTT. The encoded protein is CASSLGGLAFTDTQYF.

This clonotype turned up a few times. The gene calls are TRBV5-1 and TRBJ2-2; unclear D gene. V gave up 1 base and J gave up 4 bases, with 11 bases separating them. This CDR3 region has 15 residues. Germline V lookup: CDR1 SGHRS, CDR2 YFSETQ. The CDR3 region is CASSLSQPGTGELFF. Here the CDR3 DNA reads TGCGCCAGCAGCTTGTCCCAACCGGGCACCGGGGAGCTGTTTTTT.

The chain is built from TRBV4-2 and TRBJ2-6; D uncertain. V shed 6 bases and J shed 3 bases, with 6 bases lying between them. CDR3 size: 13 residues. Germline assignment: CDR1 LGHNA and CDR2 YNFKEQ. DNA for the CDR3: TGTGCCAGCAGTCTCTTTGGGGCCAACGTCCTGACTTTC. Its protein product is CASSLFGANVLTF.

In its sample, this clonotype was seen a few times. The chain recombines TRBV15 with TRBJ1-5, with 7 nucleotides matching TRBD1. The length of the CDR3 is 15 residues. V lost 1 base to trimming and J lost 5 bases; unmatched junction nucleotides: 5. Germline loops: CDR1 LNHNV, CDR2 YYDKDF (reference sequence). CDR3 nucleotides: TGTGCCACCAGCAGAGGCAGGGGGGTCGATCAGCCCCAGCATTTT. Protein product: CATSRGRGVDQPQHF.